The clone carrying this TCR beta chain was picked up one time. The data derive from a study of blood T cell repertoires in COVID-19. In the authors' methods: Reference gene primer amplification gave estimated nucleated cell counts. Data came from immunoSEQ multiplex PCR; TCRdb stores just in-frame clones and leaves some out. V and J calls and clone size are those listed in that table; D and trimming were worked out from the DNA. The table lists 90,000 to 100,000 clones, around nine tenths of them singletons. The trim removed 5 bases at V and 6 bases at J, leaving 13 bases unmatched. Per germline, CDR1 SGHVS and CDR2 FQNEAQ. The CDR3 extends over 18 amino acids.

Sequencing was done on a sample of peripheral blood. The V call is TRBV7-8, the J call TRBJ2-3; 14 bases fit TRBD2. The receptor was isolated from a man aged 45-60 years with acute or convalescent COVID-19. CDR3 in DNA: TGTGCCAGCAGCCTTAGGACGGGACTAGCGGGAGCAAGGGATACGCAGTATTTT. This sequence encodes CASSLRTGLAGARDTQYF. The full variable domain, rest sourced from reference TRBV7-8 and TRBJ2-3, is GAGVSQSPRYKVAKRGQDVALRCDPISGHVSLFWYQQALGQGPEFLTYFQNEAQLDKSGLPSDRFFAERPEGSVSTLKIQRTQQEDSAVYLCASSLRTGLAGARDTQYFGPGTRLTVL.